This record concerns one TCR beta chain sequence. Antigen specificity is unknown. These data belong to a study of human T cells and chemical hapten exposure. Study-wide context: DPC at 0.01% went onto the upper back in patch tests, read at 6 days.

This sample's time point: patch test 1, 2 weeks after DPC sensitization. As to treatment: therapeutic diphenylcyclopropenone sensitization with weekly scalp DPC. V shed 5 bases and J shed 4 bases, with 17 bases lying between them. Germline V gene data show CDR1 as MDHEN and CDR2 as SYDVKM. The CDR3 spans 16 residues. The library tagged each cDNA molecule with unique molecular identifiers. TCRdb fed the RACE reads into MiXCR, producing one record per CDR3 protein. The sample has 100,000 or so distinct CDR3 sequences, approximately 10% seen once. Points from the study as a whole: In comparison with controls, expanded TCRs gave rise to a significantly larger number of large CDR3 similarity clusters.

This chain links TRBV28 with TRBJ2-2, with D perhaps being TRBD1 or TRBD2 (5 bases each). This TCR was recovered from a woman aged 40 to 50 with alopecia areata. Some clones in this sample may be carry-over from other donors' samples. The sequencing used whole blood, collected in connection with sensitization to the hapten diphenylcyclopropenone (DPC). The DNA for the CDR3 is TGTGCCAGCAGTGAAACCGGGACGGTCACCACCGGGGAGCTGTTTTTT. Translated, it gives CASSETGTVTTGELFF.